This T cell receptor beta chain is from a study of T cell clonotyping in hematopoietic cell transplantation. The V gene lost 2 bases and the J gene lost 4 bases, with 17 bases spanning the gap. The germline V gene has CDR1 MRHNA and CDR2 SNTAGT. The CDR3 is 16 residues long. Profiled with immunoSEQ multiplex PCR; TCRdb holds only in-frame clones, not every one. Of about 14,000 clones listed, about nine tenths were seen once; the top ten hold 9.5% to 15%. With regard to this clone: Its antigen is undetermined.

Points from the study as a whole: Broader posttransplant TCR repertoire diversity was predicted by graft donor and pretransplant recipient Inverse Simpson Index values. After transplant, recipient diversity fell while pathologically expanded clonotypes grew through day 180. At the given depth, recipient repertoires were over 97% de novo clonotypes.

The rearrangement joins TRBV6-4 to TRBJ1-2; D might be TRBD1 (5 bases). Sequencing used PBMCs, obtained 100 days after allogeneic stem cell transplant. The TCR originated in a male patient in his fifties or sixties who had an allogeneic stem cell transplant from an unrelated donor, so T cells may come from the graft donor. Some clones in this sample may be carry-over from other donors' samples. CDR3 bases: TGTGCCAGCAGTGACACCGCTGGGGGGGGATTCTATGGCTACACCTTC. This sequence encodes CASSDTAGGGFYGYTF.